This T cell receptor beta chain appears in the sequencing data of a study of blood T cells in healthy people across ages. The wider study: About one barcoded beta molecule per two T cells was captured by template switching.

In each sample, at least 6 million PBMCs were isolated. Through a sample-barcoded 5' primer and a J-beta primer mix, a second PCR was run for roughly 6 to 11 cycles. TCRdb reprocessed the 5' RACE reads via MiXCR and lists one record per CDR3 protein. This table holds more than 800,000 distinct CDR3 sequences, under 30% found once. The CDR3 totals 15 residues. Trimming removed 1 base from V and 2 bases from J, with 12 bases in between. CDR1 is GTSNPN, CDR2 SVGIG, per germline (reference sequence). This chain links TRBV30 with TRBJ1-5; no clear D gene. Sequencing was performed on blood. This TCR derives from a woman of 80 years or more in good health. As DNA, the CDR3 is TGTGCCTGGAGTGCACATAGGTACGGCAATCAGCCCCAGCATTTT. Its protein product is CAWSAHRYGNQPQHF.